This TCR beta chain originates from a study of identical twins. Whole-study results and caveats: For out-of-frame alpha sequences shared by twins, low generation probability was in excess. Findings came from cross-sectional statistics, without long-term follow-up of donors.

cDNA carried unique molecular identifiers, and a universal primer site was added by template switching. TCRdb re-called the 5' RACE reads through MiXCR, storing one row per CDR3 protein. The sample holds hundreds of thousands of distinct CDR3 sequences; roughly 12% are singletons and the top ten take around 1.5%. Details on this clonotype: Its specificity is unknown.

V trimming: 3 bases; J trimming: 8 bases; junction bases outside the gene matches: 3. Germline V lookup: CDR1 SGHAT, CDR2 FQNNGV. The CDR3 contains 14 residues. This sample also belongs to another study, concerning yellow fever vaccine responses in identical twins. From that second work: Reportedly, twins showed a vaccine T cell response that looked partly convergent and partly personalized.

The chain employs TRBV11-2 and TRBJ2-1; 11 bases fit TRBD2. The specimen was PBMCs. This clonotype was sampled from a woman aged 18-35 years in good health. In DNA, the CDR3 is TGTGCCAGCAGCTTTCTAGCGGGAGGTTATGAGCAGTTCTTC. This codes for CASSFLAGGYEQFF.